The clone carrying this TCR beta chain has only a few counts. TCRdb ran MiXCR on the RT-PCR reads and lists one entry per CDR3 protein. The data hold 650,000 to 800,000 distinct CDR3 sequences, with 14% observed a single time. The CDR3 spans 17 residues. Germline values: CDR1 SGHTA, CDR2 FQGNSA. Germline trimming cut 4 bases from V and 3 bases from J; bases unmatched to any gene: 14. This clonotype originated in a female donor in good health, serving as a healthy control. Specimen: memory CD4+ T cells from blood. The rearrangement uses TRBV7-2 and TRBJ1-2; the match to TRBD1 covers 7 bases. The CDR3 coding sequence is TGTGCCAGCAGCTCGGACCCGGGACAGATAAATTACTATGGCTACACCTTC. Encoded protein: CASSSDPGQINYYGYTF. The complete variable domain, with remaining parts taken from reference TRBV7-2 and TRBJ1-2, reads GAGVSQSPSNKVTEKGKDVELRCDPISGHTALYWYRQSLGQGLEFLIYFQGNSAPDKSGLPSDRFSAERTGGSVSTLTIQRTQQEDSAVYLCASSSDPGQINYYGYTFGSGTRLTVV.